This T cell receptor (beta chain) originates from a study of shared clonotypes between healthy human individuals (dated by TCRdb to 2020 to 2021). Regarding the research as a whole: Three men and two women, aged 18 to 49 years, made up the cohort. For each donor, CD4 naive and CD4 memory were each given three plates, CD8 naive was given two plates, and CD8 memory was given one plate. To estimate repertoire size and how much clonotypes are shared between individuals, the study performed deep sequencing of blood TCR repertoires from 4 to 6 healthy adults. To increase sequencing depth and limit assay-specific biases, TCR repertoire library preparation and sequencing were carried out by different laboratories using diverse techniques. Leukapheresis yielded between about 0.94 and 10 billion PBMCs per donor.

As concerns this clone: Its antigen is not yet known. Per-base quality was not reported, and no clone a single base away is much larger than it. The sample carries other DNA sequences with the same CDR3.

TCR CDR3 regions were amplified from genomic DNA by multiplex PCR using the deep immunoSEQ assay. Extracted genomic DNA from each cell subset was spread evenly across all wells of several immunoSEQ 96-well plates, with each plate serving as a replicate. Each replicate PCR for sorted subsets received roughly 0.2 ug genomic DNA, equal to about 30,000 T cell genomes. Purified libraries were measured with a Qubit 3.0 fluorometer, size-checked on a Bioanalyzer 2100, and measured again with the KAPA Library Quantification kit. A separate single-read 150-cycle Illumina NextSeq 550 flow cell was used to sequence each immunoSEQ 96-well plate. On the study's bioinformatics: Because the immunoSEQ output included only junctional sequences and no quality scores, the filtering could not be the same as the filtering used for full-length reads. Sequences were annotated with PyIR, a Python wrapper for IgBLAST v1.9, and V/J genes and CDR3 were assigned using IMGT germline references. Reads were filtered out if the reads had weak V/J assignments (E-value above 1e-6), no CDR3, stop codons, out-of-frame junctions, or ambiguous translated residues. V3J clonotypes were defined as sequences sharing the same inferred V gene, J gene, and CDR3 amino acid sequence. Percentage overlap between repertoires was calculated by dividing the number of shared unique clonotypes by the size of the smaller repertoire. RTK rarefaction, the Chao1 estimator, and Recon v2.1 estimates of unobserved clonotypes were used to assess repertoire richness. For all TCRbeta clonotypes obtained by the gDNA method from a handful of donors, generation probabilities were computed with OLGA. TCRdb retrieved this table from immuneACCESS and kept in-frame rearrangements only. Not all clones are present; in checked studies, unresolved V genes account for under half, and no reason is known for the remainder. The D gene and trimming were derived from the DNA, and the V and J assignments and clone size from that table. The sample contains about 2 million clones, around 95% of them found a single time. Around 0.13% of the sample is held by the ten biggest clonotypes.

The germline V gene specifies MNHEY as CDR1 and SVGAGI as CDR2. Including cysteine and phenylalanine, the CDR3 has 14 amino acids. Just CDR3 DNA is preserved here, 42 bases in frame from base 1. V has 1 base trimmed and J has 5 bases trimmed; junction bases matching no gene number 3. The donors were healthy, HIV-negative adults with no recently reported acute infections or vaccinations. Every donor was a Caucasian adult residing in Nashville, Tennessee, USA. CD4+ T cells were enriched through magnetic negative selection, after which naive cells were positively selected on CD45RA and the remaining negative fraction served as the memory subset. Blood was collected by leukapheresis, and PBMCs were isolated by Ficoll-Histopaque density gradient centrifugation and then cryopreserved in liquid nitrogen vapor phase. Analytical flow cytometry was used to check the purity and quantity of every magnetically sorted T cell population. Each sorted fraction had its genomic DNA isolated and then quantified by UV absorbance on a Nanodrop 2000c.

The paper's findings and limits, for the study overall: Incomplete sequencing was indicated by rarefaction of sorted-subset datasets, despite the large sequencing depth. Only blood was sampled, and tissue TCR repertoires likely differ from those in blood. Compared with non-shared clonotypes, the clonotypes found in all four sorted-subset donors had higher generation probabilities. Sharing across a few donors was observed for approximately 5% of naive CD4, over 3% of naive CD8, about 2.3% of memory CD4, and roughly 0.4% of memory CD8 clonotypes. Naive subsets generally had larger estimated clonotype richness than memory subsets did. Because the study included a small number of donors, the genetic and exposure-history diversity represented was limited. Pairwise subsampling led to the expectation that sequencing depth would affect the degree of clonotype sharing among donors.

This TCR was recovered from a man between 18 and 29 years old in good health. Recombination joined TRBV6-5 with TRBJ1-1; TRBD1 aligns with 8 central bases. The specimen was naive CD4+ T cells sorted from blood. The label giving this sample's cell subset or site can be read as: CD45RA+ positively selected. The CDR3 reads CASSYLQGGTEAFF. The base sequence is TGTGCCAGCAGTTACTTACAGGGGGGTACTGAAGCTTTCTTT.